The clone carrying this T cell receptor (beta chain) was seen more than once but under ten times. The library attached unique molecular identifiers to individual cDNA molecules. In TCRdb, the RACE reads were re-called with MiXCR into one record per CDR3 protein. The repertoire consists of 150,000 to 200,000 distinct CDR3 sequences, with around 24% occurring once and the leading ten covering under 7.5%. The V and J ends lost 7 bases and 7 bases respectively, with 19 bases between them. The CDR3 consists of 14 residues. Per the germline V gene, CDR1 is SGHTA and CDR2 is FQGNSA. The time point: patch test 1, 2 weeks after DPC sensitization. Treatment: therapeutic diphenylcyclopropenone sensitization with weekly scalp DPC. The data stem from a study of human T cells and chemical hapten exposure. Looking at the study overall: Variability of per-sample TCR yields stemmed mainly from small differences in pooled library volume.

This clonotype originated in a woman in her fifties or sixties with alopecia areata. Some clones in this sample may be carry-over from other donors' samples. V usage is TRBV7-2 and J usage is TRBJ2-5, with D possibly TRBD1 on 6 matching bases. Sample: whole blood, taken in connection with sensitization to the hapten diphenylcyclopropenone (DPC). DNA of the CDR3: TGTGCCAGCACCCGGGACATCCCCCACGGGACCCAGTACTTC. As protein: CASTRDIPHGTQYF.